Listed below are T cell receptor beta chains from one sample, sequenced in a study of T cell repertoires in cytomegalovirus infection. TCRdb re-analysed the reads in MiXCR, keeping a single row per CDR3 protein. Counted here are about 740,000 distinct CDR3 sequences, 35% occurring once; the ten biggest clones make up about 2.8%. Sequenced input: PBMCs. These receptors all come from a human donor in good health (CMV status not recorded). Some clones in this sample may be carry-over from other donors' samples. Each CDR3 is given without its conserved first and last residue. A D gene is named only where the DNA matches it firmly. The size field is filled for only some rows; it gives once, few, many or a size class.

>few|TRBV19|NA|14
ASRRNMGAGNQPQH
>NA|TRBV27|TRBD1|13
ASSSYPTGDYGYT
>few|TRBV20-1|NA|13
SAASGSGQAHEQY
>NA|TRBV7-9|NA|14
ASSLSLGVRDTEAF
>NA|TRBV7-2|TRBD2|12
ASSFGTRSYEQY
>NA|TRBV19|TRBD1|13
ASSISGGITDTQY
>NA|TRBV4-1|NA|13
ASSQEKEGIDEKF
>NA|TRBV20-1|NA|11
SASPDSNQPQH
>NA|TRBV28|NA|13
ASSPYRAGTDTQY
>many|TRBV7-2|NA|15
ASSLRPALSSGNTIY
>NA|TRBV5-1|TRBD1|14
ASSLGPDRVGHEQY
>few|TRBV27|NA|13
ASSLGPTPRDGYT
>few|TRBV4-2|TRBD1|14
ASSQAAGGLHNEQF
>many|TRBV7-2|NA|10
ASSLGKNIQY
>NA|TRBV12-3/TRBV12-4|NA|12
ASRGAGNTGELF
>many|TRBV7-3|NA|11
ASSLEGVGELF
>many|TRBV7-8|TRBD1|17
ASSLVRFVGDRARQPQH
>NA|TRBV7-9|TRBD1|14
ASSGKARQGTGELF
>many|TRBV7-2|NA|11
ASRPRQYYGYT
>few|TRBV27|NA|12
ASRRGGGNQPQH
>few|TRBV7-2|NA|13
ASSFLGRRSYEQY
>few|TRBV7-9|NA|13
ASSLLTTSTDTQY
>NA|TRBV18|TRBD1|14
ASSIYRDSRSYEQY
>NA|TRBV7-2|TRBD2|15
ASSLNSGRGGVYEQY
>NA|TRBV20-1|TRBD2|14
SAPGTSGGANARWY
>few|TRBV4-2|NA|14
ASSKGHSTSTDTQY
>NA|TRBV5-1|TRBD2|16
ASRHTGLADSNTGELF
>few|TRBV11-2|NA|16
ASSRTGPTTSPGNTIY
>NA|TRBV19|NA|13
ATRPVGISNQPQH
>few|TRBV4-2|NA|14
ASSQDWNQSGNTIY
>NA|TRBV7-2|NA|12
ASSLASRLGGYT
>few|TRBV27|TRBD2|13
ASRPHREASYEQY
>NA|TRBV12-3/TRBV12-4|TRBD1|15
ASTPLRTGVFNTEAF
>NA|TRBV7-2|NA|14
ASSLQGGLAKNIQY
>NA|TRBV20-1|TRBD2|16
SARDPGLAGVLYNEQF
>many|TRBV11-2|NA|11
ASSRGGQETQY
>NA|TRBV28|NA|13
ASSLRTVSKNIQY
>few|TRBV12-3/TRBV12-4|TRBD1|12
ASRTGGRYSPLH
>NA|TRBV4-1|NA|13
ASSQANRDFYGYT
>NA|TRBV5-1|TRBD1|14
ASSLVGTGGYDEQY
>many|TRBV7-2|NA|13
ASSLDFGTSYEQY
>NA|TRBV15|TRBD1|10
ATSRTGDEQF
>NA|TRBV19|NA|13
ASTPMWGEFYEPY
>NA|TRBV7-8|TRBD1|14
ASSLAGTGRGPPQH
>NA|TRBV7-6|NA|11
ASSFRTEGTQY
>few|TRBV15|NA|13
ATDGGGFLTNEQF
>NA|TRBV15|NA|11
ATSRDRNNEQY
>NA|TRBV5-6|TRBD1|11
ASSLETGIDHT
>NA|TRBV11-1|NA|15
ASSLTDDRHSGNTIY
>once|TRBV7-2|TRBD1|15
ASSPQDRGQYDYGYT
>NA|TRBV10-2|NA|11
ASSPGDLEGYT